Listed below are T cell receptor beta chains from one sample, sequenced in a study of CD8 T cells in Susac syndrome. TCRdb reanalysed the immunoSEQ multiplex PCR reads using MiXCR and keeps one entry per CDR3 protein. The repertoire includes under 200,000 distinct CDR3 sequences, roughly 94% of them detected once, and 0.12% sits in the top ten. The specimen sequenced was CD4+ T cells from PBMCs. These TCRs come from a human donor with Susac syndrome. Both conserved end residues are part of each CDR3. The order of the fields is J gene, clone size, D gene, V gene, CDR3 DNA, CDR3 protein. D genes are given only for firm matches. The size of a clone is reported for some rows only, either as once, few or many, or as a class for expanded clones.

J: TRBJ1-2; size: once; D: NA; V: TRBV11-2; DNA: TGTGCCAGCAGCCACGGACTCAACTATGGCTACACCTTC; CDR3: CASSHGLNYGYTF
J: TRBJ1-5; size: NA; D: NA; V: TRBV30; DNA: TGTGCCTGGAAAGGACAGATAAATCAGCCCCAGCATTTT; CDR3: CAWKGQINQPQHF
J: TRBJ2-3; size: NA; D: NA; V: TRBV9; DNA: TGTGCCAGCAGTCCCAGGGGAGATACGCAGTATTTT; CDR3: CASSPRGDTQYF
J: TRBJ2-4; size: once; D: NA; V: TRBV7-2; DNA: TGTGCCAGCAGCTTACGGGACATTCAGTACTTC; CDR3: CASSLRDIQYF
J: TRBJ1-2; size: NA; D: NA; V: TRBV20-1; DNA: TGCAGTGCTCTTCTGGGGGAGAATGGCTACACCTTC; CDR3: CSALLGENGYTF
J: TRBJ2-5; size: NA; D: NA; V: TRBV5-7; DNA: TGTGCCAGCAGCTTGTTGAGGGGGGGCCTCTGGGAGACCCAGTACTTC; CDR3: CASSLLRGGLWETQYF
J: TRBJ1-1; size: NA; D: TRBD1; V: TRBV6-5; DNA: TGTGCCAGCAGTTACTCGAAGGGACAGCTGAACACTGAAGCTTTCTTT; CDR3: CASSYSKGQLNTEAFF
J: TRBJ2-1; size: few; D: TRBD1; V: TRBV6-6; DNA: TGTGCCAGCAGTCGACAGGGTGATGAGCAGTTCTTC; CDR3: CASSRQGDEQFF
J: TRBJ2-2; size: few; D: NA; V: TRBV6-1; DNA: TGTGCCAGCACCTCACCACGGGGAACCGGGGAGCTGTTTTTT; CDR3: CASTSPRGTGELFF
J: TRBJ1-2; size: NA; D: TRBD1; V: TRBV30; DNA: TGTGCCTGGAGCCTTCGGACAGGGGGAGGCTACACCTTC; CDR3: CAWSLRTGGGYTF
J: TRBJ1-1; size: NA; D: TRBD1; V: TRBV9; DNA: TGTGCCAGCAGCTCCAGAGGACAGGGGGAAGCTTTCTTT; CDR3: CASSSRGQGEAFF
J: TRBJ2-4; size: NA; D: TRBD1; V: TRBV27; DNA: TGTGCCAGCAGGCCCGGGACAGAGATTAAAAACATTCAGTACTTC; CDR3: CASRPGTEIKNIQYF
J: TRBJ2-3; size: NA; D: TRBD1; V: TRBV20-1; DNA: TGCAGTGCTAGACAGACAGGGGGCGATGCCAATACGCAGTATTTT; CDR3: CSARQTGGDANTQYF
J: TRBJ1-2; size: few; D: TRBD1; V: TRBV2; DNA: TGTGCCAGCAGTTCCGGACAGGCTTATGGCTACACCTTC; CDR3: CASSSGQAYGYTF
J: TRBJ2-7; size: NA; D: NA; V: TRBV3-1; DNA: TGTGCCAGCAGCCATCTGGACAGTACAGAGCAGTACTTC; CDR3: CASSHLDSTEQYF
J: TRBJ2-5; size: NA; D: TRBD2; V: TRBV5-6; DNA: TGTGCCAGCAGCTCAGGACTAGCGGGGGGGATACAAGAGACCCAGTACTTC; CDR3: CASSSGLAGGIQETQYF
J: TRBJ2-1; size: NA; D: NA; V: TRBV20-1; DNA: TGCAGTGGTAGCTGGCGCAATGAGCAGTTCTTC; CDR3: CSGSWRNEQFF
J: TRBJ2-2; size: NA; D: NA; V: TRBV9; DNA: TGTGCCAGCAGCCGGGGGAACACCGGGGAGCTGTTTTTT; CDR3: CASSRGNTGELFF